Each of the 17 T cell receptor beta chains below was sequenced from the same sample in a study of cytomegalovirus exposure and HLA in healthy donors. Primers for the PCR totalled 60 Vbeta and 13 Jbeta. Data came from immunoSEQ multiplex PCR; TCRdb stores just in-frame clones and leaves some out. Of fewer than 150,000 clones detected, 70% to 85% appear once; the ten largest clones hold about 6.8%. The sample taken for sequencing was PBMCs. The receptors here all came from a man aged 40-55 years in good health and CMV-seropositive.

The rearrangement links TRBV13 to TRBJ2-5, with 15 bases that match TRBD2. The germline V gene has CDR1 PRHDT and CDR2 FYEKMQ (reference sequence). J gave up 0 bases and V 4 bases, and 6 bases lay outside the gene matches. This CDR3 is 18 amino acids long. CDR3 DNA sequence: TGTGCCAGCAGCTCGGGACTAGCGGGAGGTTGGTACCAAGAGACCCAGTACTTC. Its protein is CASSSGLAGGWYQETQYF.

This clone occurred once. This chain joins TRBV4-1 and TRBJ1-2, with D maybe TRBD1 (5 bases). Trimming cost V 2 bases and J 4 bases, with 8 bases left between them. The CDR3 covers 13 residues. Germline assignment: CDR1 MGHRA and CDR2 YSYEKL. CDR3 protein: CASSQRTPYGYTF. As DNA, the CDR3 is TGCGCCAGCAGCCAAAGGACACCCTATGGCTACACCTTC.

This chain joins TRBV19 and TRBJ1-1, with a possible D match to TRBD1 (6 bases). From germline, CDR1 is LNHDA and CDR2 SQIVND (reference sequence). The CDR3 length is 16 residues. Trimming left V 5 bases short and J 4 bases short, with 20 bases between. CDR3 DNA: TGTGCCAGTAGTTGGTGGGGGCAGGGACCGAGCACTGAAGCTTTCTTT. It codes for CASSWWGQGPSTEAFF.

V and J are TRBV28 and TRBJ2-7; the match to TRBD2 covers 7 bases. The CDR3 has 14 amino acids. After removal of 7 bases from V and 2 bases from J, the junction contained 8 bases not matched to a gene. Germline CDR1 is MDHEN and CDR2 is SYDVKM. The CDR3: CASTPSGNPYEQYF. In DNA form, the CDR3 reads TGTGCCAGCACCCCCAGCGGGAACCCCTACGAGCAGTACTTC.

The chain has TRBV27 and TRBJ2-1; 9 bases match TRBD2. CDR1 is MNHEY, CDR2 SMNVEV, per germline (reference sequence). V was clipped by 2 bases and J by 4 bases; unmatched bases: 0. CDR3 length equals 14 residues. The CDR3 DNA reads TGTGCCAGCAGTTTACTAGCGGGATACAATGAGCAGTTCTTC. Protein product: CASSLLAGYNEQFF.

The chain uses TRBV5-4 and TRBJ2-2; no reliable D call. Germline CDR1 and CDR2: SGHNT and YYREEE (reference sequence). The CDR3 has 14 amino acids. Trimming shortened V by 3 bases and J by 7 bases, and 13 bases separated the two germline ends. The CDR3 protein is CASSSPLPGGELFF. In DNA form, the CDR3 reads TGTGCCAGCAGCTCCCCCCTCCCCGGCGGGGAGCTGTTTTTT.

The V gene is TRBV5-1, the J gene TRBJ2-2, with D possibly TRBD1 on 6 matching bases. V lost 3 bases and J lost 5, with 20 bases in between. In germline, CDR1 is SGHRS, CDR2 YFSETQ. The CDR3 loop spans 17 amino acids. CDR3 coding DNA: TGCGCCAGCAGCTCCTCGGACAGTCGGGTTCGGACCGGGGAGCTGTTTTTT. This gives the protein CASSSSDSRVRTGELFF. Together with reference TRBV5-1 and TRBJ2-2, the CDR3 gives the full variable domain: KAGVTQTPRYLIKTRGQQVTLSCSPISGHRSVSWYQQTPGQGLQFLFEYFSETQRNKGNFPGRFSGRQFSNSRSEMNVSTLELGDSALYLCASSSSDSRVRTGELFFGEGSRLTVL.

This rearrangement joins TRBV18 to TRBJ2-3; TRBD2 agrees at 12 bases. This CDR3 has 16 residues. J was trimmed by 1 base and V by 5 bases; bases with no gene match: 4. Germline V gene sequence: CDR1 KGHSH, CDR2 LQKENI. CDR3 DNA: TGTGCCAGCTCAGTGACTAGCGGGAGAGGCACAGATACGCAGTATTTT. Protein: CASSVTSGRGTDTQYF.

Remarks on this clone: The identical CDR3 is also encoded by other nucleotide sequences in the sample. This sequence joins TRBV5-6 and TRBJ1-1; no clear D. Germline-derived CDR1 and CDR2 are SGHDT and YYEEEE. This CDR3 comprises 14 residues. Trimming stripped 0 bases from V and 2 bases from J, with 8 bases between. The CDR3 nucleotides read TGTGCCAGCAGCTTGGTTGGCAGAAACACTGAAGCTTTCTTT. Translation: CASSLVGRNTEAFF.

J is TRBJ1-2 and V is TRBV19; D is perhaps TRBD1 (6 bases). The CDR3 covers 12 residues. Germline values: CDR1 LNHDA, CDR2 SQIVND (reference sequence). Trimming left V 5 bases short and J 8 bases short, with 12 bases between. For the CDR3, the DNA is TGTGCCAGTAGTCAACAGGGTGGGGGCTACACCTTC. This sequence encodes CASSQQGGGYTF.

J is TRBJ2-7 and V is TRBV11-2; TRBD1 aligns across 7 bases. The V gene's germline CDR1 is SGHAT and CDR2 FQNNGV. The CDR3 runs 18 residues. With 0 bases clipped from V and 2 bases from J, the junction kept 13 bases outside the gene matches. DNA of the CDR3: TGTGCCAGCAGCTTAGACTCGGGGTGGGACAGCTATACCTACGAGCAGTACTTC. Its protein is CASSLDSGWDSYTYEQYF.

CDR3 sequence: CASSLALADGTQYF. CDR3 coding DNA: TGTGCCAGCAGCTTGGCGCTAGCGGATGGTACGCAGTATTTT. J is TRBJ2-3 and V is TRBV7-7, with 7 positions matching TRBD2. Unmatched junction bases numbered 8, after V lost 3 bases and J lost 8 bases. The CDR3 totals 14 residues. Germline loops: CDR1 SSHAT, CDR2 FNYEAQ (reference sequence).

The V gene is TRBV10-3, the J gene TRBJ2-7; TRBD1 agrees at 7 bases. This CDR3 region has 14 residues. Germline V gives CDR1 ENHRY, CDR2 SYGVKD. The junction had 5 bases not matched to a gene; V was cut back by 3 bases and J by 3 bases. The CDR3 sequence is CAISDPGTDYEQYF. The CDR3 region has the DNA TGTGCCATCAGTGATCCCGGGACAGACTACGAGCAGTACTTC.

The gene calls are TRBV2 and TRBJ1-5; tentative D call: TRBD1 (6 bases). The CDR3 totals 13 residues. V shed 8 bases and J shed 6 bases, with 14 bases lying between them. In germline, CDR1 is SNHLY, CDR2 FYNNEI. The CDR3 reads CASVQGSGQPQHF. DNA for the CDR3: TGTGCCAGCGTACAGGGCAGCGGTCAGCCCCAGCATTTT.

This clone was seen just once. J is TRBJ2-7 and V is TRBV7-3; TRBD1 might be the D (8 bases). The CDR3 loop spans 13 amino acids. Between the trimmed V and J ends, which lost 1 base and 7 bases, there was a span of 11 bases. From germline, CDR1 is SGHTA and CDR2 FQGTGA. The CDR3 DNA sequence: TGTGCCAGCAGCTTAAACAGGGGGGGGGAGCAGTACTTC. Encoded protein: CASSLNRGGEQYF.

This sequence joins TRBV25-1 and TRBJ2-4; 7 bases map to TRBD2. The CDR3 spans 14 residues. Trimming removed 3 bases from V and 10 bases from J; junction bases left unmatched: 9. CDR1 is MGHDK, CDR2 SYGVNS, per germline. CDR3 sequence (DNA): TGTGCCAGCAGTGACCCGGGGGGAGACGTTATTCAGTACTTC. Residues: CASSDPGGDVIQYF.

This rearrangement joins TRBV19 to TRBJ2-7; TRBD1 aligns across 10 bases. The V gene end was trimmed by 6 bases and the J gene end by 5 bases; junction bases not matched to a gene: 10. Looked up from germline, CDR1 is LNHDA and CDR2 is SQIVND (reference sequence). This CDR3 has 15 residues. CDR3: CASRSAGTGVHEQYF. CDR3 DNA sequence: TGTGCCAGTAGGAGTGCCGGGACAGGGGTCCACGAGCAGTACTTC.